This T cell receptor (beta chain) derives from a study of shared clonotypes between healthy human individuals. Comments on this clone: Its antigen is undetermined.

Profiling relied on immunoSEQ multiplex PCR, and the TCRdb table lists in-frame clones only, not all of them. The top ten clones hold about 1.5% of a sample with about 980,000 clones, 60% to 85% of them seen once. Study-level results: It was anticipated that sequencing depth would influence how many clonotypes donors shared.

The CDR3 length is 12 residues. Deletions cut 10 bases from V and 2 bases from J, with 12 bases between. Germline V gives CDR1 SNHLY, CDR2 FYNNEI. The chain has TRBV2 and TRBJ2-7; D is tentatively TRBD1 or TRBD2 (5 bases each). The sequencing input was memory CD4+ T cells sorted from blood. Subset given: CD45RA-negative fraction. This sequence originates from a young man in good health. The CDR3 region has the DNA TGTGCCACCGGGACGGGCCCCTACGAGCAGTACTTC. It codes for CATGTGPYEQYF.